Shown below are 10 T cell receptor beta chains from a single sample sequenced in a study of identical twins (dated by TCRdb to the mid-2010s). Libraries came from 5' RACE. Instrument used: Illumina HiSeq 2000. TCRdb reran the public reads through fastp at Q25 and MiXCR, keeping productive beta chains. When rows share a CDR3 protein, they turn into one entry using the most common DNA and genes. The sample table holds under 300,000 distinct CDR3 sequences, of which over 9.5% were seen once. The ten largest clonotypes hold 3.5% to 5% of the sample. This same sample was also taken into another study, of yellow fever vaccine responses in identical twins.

Sample: memory (CD45RO+) T cells sorted from blood. This specimen's cell subset or site label, interpreted: CD45RO+ enriched T cells. The receptors stem from a woman under 30 in good health.

The chain couples TRBV20-1 to TRBJ2-7; D call uncertain. V was shortened by 1 base and J by 0 bases, with 10 bases between the two germline ends. This CDR3 spans 14 amino acids. In germline, CDR1 is DFQATT, CDR2 SNEGSKA (reference sequence). CDR3 loop: CSARVRQYSYEQYF. CDR3 bases: TGCAGTGCTAGAGTGAGGCAGTACTCCTACGAGCAGTACTTC.

This chain uses TRBV4-3 with TRBJ2-2; D is unclear. The germline V gene has CDR1 LGHNA and CDR2 YSLEER. The V and J ends lost 9 bases and 1 base respectively, with 12 bases between them. The CDR3 extends over 14 amino acids. The CDR3 protein is CASSNQENTGELFF. The CDR3 region has the DNA TGCGCCAGTTCTAATCAGGAGAACACCGGGGAGCTGTTTTTT.

This chain uses TRBV29-1 with TRBJ2-5; no clear D. V was shortened by 3 bases and J by 6 bases, with 14 bases between the two germline ends. Germline V gene sequence: CDR1 SQVTM, CDR2 ANQGSEA. CDR3 length: 13 residues. The CDR3 coding sequence is TGCAGCGTTGATAAGTCCGGATGGAAGACCCAGTACTTC. Translated, it gives CSVDKSGWKTQYF.

This clonotype has at least ten counts. The chain carries TRBV12-3 or TRBV12-4 and TRBJ2-5; TRBD1 agrees at 9 bases. The CDR3 has 14 amino acids. After removal of 5 bases from V and 3 bases from J, the junction contained 4 bases not matched to a gene. The CDR3 loop is CASSPGTGKETQYF. DNA for the CDR3: TGTGCCAGCAGTCCTGGGACAGGGAAAGAGACCCAGTACTTC.

The table lists this clonotype with many counts. The gene calls are TRBV7-6 and TRBJ2-1; tentatively, D is TRBD2 (5 bases). Trimming shortened V by 1 base and J by 0 bases, and 7 bases separated the two germline ends. CDR1 and CDR2 (germline): SGHVS, FNYEAQ. This CDR3 is 15 amino acids long. CDR3 residues: CASSLGLLSYNEQFF. The DNA of the CDR3 is TGTGCCAGCAGCTTAGGACTACTCTCCTACAATGAGCAGTTCTTC.

In its sample, this clonotype was seen a few times. The CDR3 spells CASSQDGGSGNEQFF. The CDR3 nucleotides read TGCGCCAGCAGCCAAGATGGTGGGAGTGGCAATGAGCAGTTCTTC. The chain joins TRBV4-3 to TRBJ2-1; a weak D match, TRBD2 (5 bases). Germline V gives CDR1 LGHNA, CDR2 YSLEER. V was trimmed by 0 bases and J by 6 bases, leaving 12 bases between them. The CDR3 runs 15 residues.

This clonotype was seen ten or more times. The chain recombines TRBV28 with TRBJ2-2; tentatively, D is TRBD1 (5 bases). Deletions cut 7 bases from V and 1 base from J, with 7 bases between. Germline CDR1 reads MDHEN; CDR2 reads SYDVKM. The CDR3 loop spans 13 amino acids. CDR3: CASIRGNTGELFF. The CDR3 region has the DNA TGTGCCAGCATTAGGGGGAACACCGGGGAGCTGTTTTTT. The full variable domain, rest sourced from reference TRBV28 and TRBJ2-2, is DVKVTQSSRYLVKRTGEKVFLECVQDMDHENMFWYRQDPGLGLRLIYFSYDVKMKEKGDIPEGYSVSREKKERFSLILESASTNQTSMYLCASIRGNTGELFFGEGSRLTVL.

A few counts support this clonotype. V gene TRBV20-1 combines with J gene TRBJ1-1; TRBD1 might be the D (5 bases). The V end lost 0 bases, the J end lost 4 bases, and 12 bases lay between the germline ends. Per germline, CDR1 DFQATT and CDR2 SNEGSKA (reference sequence). This CDR3 contains 14 residues. The CDR3 protein is CSARDLRAGTEAFF. In DNA, the CDR3 is TGCAGTGCTAGAGATCTCAGGGCGGGCACTGAAGCTTTCTTT.

This clonotype occurred many times. The chain links TRBV3-1 to TRBJ2-1; tentatively, D is TRBD1 (5 bases). The V end was cut by 1 base, the J end by 7 bases, with 8 bases between. Germline assignment: CDR1 LGHDT and CDR2 YNNKEL (reference sequence). This CDR3 region has 13 residues. As DNA, the CDR3 is TGTGCCAGCAGCCAAGTAGGGGTGAATGAGCAGTTCTTC. It yields the protein CASSQVGVNEQFF.

This clonotype has only a few counts. The V call is TRBV7-8, the J call TRBJ2-7, with TRBD1 matching 10 bases. Looked up from germline, CDR1 is SGHVS and CDR2 is FQNEAQ. The CDR3 covers 18 residues. With 4 bases clipped from V and 6 bases from J, the junction kept 18 bases outside the gene matches. The CDR3 here is CASSSARQGAPFSGEQYF. The DNA for the CDR3 is TGTGCCAGCAGCTCAGCAAGACAGGGGGCTCCTTTCTCGGGCGAGCAGTACTTC.